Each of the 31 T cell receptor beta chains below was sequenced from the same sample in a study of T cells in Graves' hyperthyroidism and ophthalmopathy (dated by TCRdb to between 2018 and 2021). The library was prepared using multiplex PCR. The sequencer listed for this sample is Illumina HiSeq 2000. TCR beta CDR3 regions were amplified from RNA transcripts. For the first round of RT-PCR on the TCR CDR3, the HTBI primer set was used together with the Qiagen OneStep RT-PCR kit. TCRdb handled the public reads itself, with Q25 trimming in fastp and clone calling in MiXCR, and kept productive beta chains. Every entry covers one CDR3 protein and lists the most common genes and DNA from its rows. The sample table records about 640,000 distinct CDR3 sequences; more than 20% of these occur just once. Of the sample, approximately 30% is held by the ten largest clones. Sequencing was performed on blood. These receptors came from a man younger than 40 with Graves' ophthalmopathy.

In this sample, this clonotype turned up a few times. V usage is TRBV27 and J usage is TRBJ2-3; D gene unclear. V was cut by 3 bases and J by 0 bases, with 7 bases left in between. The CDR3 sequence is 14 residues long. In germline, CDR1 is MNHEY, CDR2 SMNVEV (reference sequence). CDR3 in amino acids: CASSFSRSTDTQYF. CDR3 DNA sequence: TGTGCCAGCAGTTTTTCCCGGAGCACAGATACGCAGTATTTT.

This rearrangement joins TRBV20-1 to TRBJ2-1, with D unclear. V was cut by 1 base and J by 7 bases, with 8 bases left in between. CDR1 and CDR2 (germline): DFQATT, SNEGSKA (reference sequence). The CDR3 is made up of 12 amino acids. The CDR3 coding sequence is TGCAGTGCTAGAGGCCAAGCGAATGAGCAGTTCTTC. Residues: CSARGQANEQFF.

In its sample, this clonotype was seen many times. CDR3 bases: TGTGCCAGCAGCTTAAATGCGGGAGGGCCTGAGACCCAGTACTTC. It codes for CASSLNAGGPETQYF. This rearrangement joins TRBV7-3 to TRBJ2-5; 9 positions agree with TRBD2. This CDR3 comprises 15 residues. Looked up from germline, CDR1 is SGHTA and CDR2 is FQGTGA. Losses at the gene ends were 1 base for V and 5 bases for J; bases not matched to a gene: 5.

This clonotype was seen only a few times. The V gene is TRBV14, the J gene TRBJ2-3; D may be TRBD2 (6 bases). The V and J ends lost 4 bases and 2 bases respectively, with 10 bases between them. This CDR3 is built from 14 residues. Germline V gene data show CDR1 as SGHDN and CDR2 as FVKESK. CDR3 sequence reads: CASSPREYTDTQYF. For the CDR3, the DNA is TGTGCCAGCAGCCCACGGGAGTACACAGATACGCAGTATTTT.

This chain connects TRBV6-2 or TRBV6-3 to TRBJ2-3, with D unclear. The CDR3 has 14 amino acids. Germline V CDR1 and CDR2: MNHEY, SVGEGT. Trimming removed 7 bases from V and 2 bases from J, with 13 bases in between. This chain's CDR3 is CASMSFLPTDTQYF. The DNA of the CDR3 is TGTGCCAGCATGAGCTTCCTCCCCACAGATACGCAGTATTTT.

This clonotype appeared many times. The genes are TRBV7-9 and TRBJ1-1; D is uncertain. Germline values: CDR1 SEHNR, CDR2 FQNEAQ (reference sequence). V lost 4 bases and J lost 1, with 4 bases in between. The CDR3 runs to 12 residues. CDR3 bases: TGTGCCAGCAGCTCCCAGAACACTGAAGCTTTCTTT. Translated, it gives CASSSQNTEAFF.

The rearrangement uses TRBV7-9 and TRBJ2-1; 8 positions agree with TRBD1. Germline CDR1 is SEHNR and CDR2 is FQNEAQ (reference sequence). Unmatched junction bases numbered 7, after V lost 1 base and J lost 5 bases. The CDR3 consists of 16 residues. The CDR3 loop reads CASSLGPGQGDNEQFF. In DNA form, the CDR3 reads TGTGCCAGCAGCTTAGGTCCCGGACAGGGTGACAATGAGCAGTTCTTC.

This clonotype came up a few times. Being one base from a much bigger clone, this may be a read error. The CDR3 reads CASSNQGTDTQYF. In DNA form, the CDR3 reads TGTGCCAGCAGTAACCAGGGCACAGATACGCAGTATTTT. This sequence joins TRBV28 and TRBJ2-3; D is undetermined. Germline V CDR1 and CDR2: MDHEN, SYDVKM. CDR3 size: 13 residues. Trimming took 5 bases from V and 1 from J, leaving 7 bases between them.

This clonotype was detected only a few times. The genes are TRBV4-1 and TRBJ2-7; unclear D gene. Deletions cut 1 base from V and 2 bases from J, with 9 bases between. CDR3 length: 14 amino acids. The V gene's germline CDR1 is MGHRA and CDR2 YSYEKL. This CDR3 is CASSQVIDTYEQYF. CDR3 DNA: TGCGCCAGCAGCCAAGTTATAGATACCTACGAGCAGTACTTC.

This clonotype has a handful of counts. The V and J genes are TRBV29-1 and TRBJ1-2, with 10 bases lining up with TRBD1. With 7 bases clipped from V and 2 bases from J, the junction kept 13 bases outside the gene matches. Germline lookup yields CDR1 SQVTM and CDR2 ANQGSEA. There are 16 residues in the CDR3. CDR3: CSAVTRTGGNNYGYTF. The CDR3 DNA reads TGCAGCGCTGTAACCCGGACAGGGGGTAACAACTATGGCTACACCTTC.

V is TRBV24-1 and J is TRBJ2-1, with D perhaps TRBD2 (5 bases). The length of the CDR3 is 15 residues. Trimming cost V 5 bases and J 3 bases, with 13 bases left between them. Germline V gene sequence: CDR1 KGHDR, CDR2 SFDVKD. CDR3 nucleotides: TGTGCCACCAGTGCTGGGGAGCTAAGCTACAATGAGCAGTTCTTC. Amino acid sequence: CATSAGELSYNEQFF.

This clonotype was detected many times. The CDR3 spells CASSLNPNTEAFF. CDR3 DNA: TGCGCCAGCAGCTTGAACCCGAACACTGAAGCTTTCTTT. The chain joins TRBV5-1 to TRBJ1-1; D unresolved. Germline assignment: CDR1 SGHRS and CDR2 YFSETQ. The V and J ends lost 1 base and 1 base respectively, with 5 bases between them. The CDR3 runs 13 residues.

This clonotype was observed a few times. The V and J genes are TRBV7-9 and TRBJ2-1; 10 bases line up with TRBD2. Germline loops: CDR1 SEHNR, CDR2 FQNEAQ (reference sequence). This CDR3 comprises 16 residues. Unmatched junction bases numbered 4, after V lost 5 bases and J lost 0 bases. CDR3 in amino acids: CASSPSSGGSYNEQFF. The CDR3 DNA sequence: TGTGCCAGCAGCCCGTCTAGCGGGGGCTCCTACAATGAGCAGTTCTTC.

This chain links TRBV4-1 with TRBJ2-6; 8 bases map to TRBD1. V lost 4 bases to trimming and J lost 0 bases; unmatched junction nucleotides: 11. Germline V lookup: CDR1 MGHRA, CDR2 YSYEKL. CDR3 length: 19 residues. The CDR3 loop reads CASSPETGQAPSGANVLTF. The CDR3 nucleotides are TGCGCCAGCAGCCCTGAAACGGGACAGGCCCCCTCTGGGGCCAACGTCCTGACTTTC.

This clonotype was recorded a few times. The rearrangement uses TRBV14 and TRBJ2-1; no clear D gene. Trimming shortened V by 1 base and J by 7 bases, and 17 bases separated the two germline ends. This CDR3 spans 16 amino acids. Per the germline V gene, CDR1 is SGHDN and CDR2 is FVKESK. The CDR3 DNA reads TGTGCCAGCAGCCAAGGGAATCGGGCCACCGGGAATGAGCAGTTCTTC. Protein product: CASSQGNRATGNEQFF.

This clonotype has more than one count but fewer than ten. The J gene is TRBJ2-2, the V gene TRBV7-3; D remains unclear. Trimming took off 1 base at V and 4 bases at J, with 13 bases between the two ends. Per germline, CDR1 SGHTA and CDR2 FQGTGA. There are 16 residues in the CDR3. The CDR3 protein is CASSLMGGMATGELFF. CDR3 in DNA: TGTGCCAGCAGCTTAATGGGTGGGATGGCCACCGGGGAGCTGTTTTTT. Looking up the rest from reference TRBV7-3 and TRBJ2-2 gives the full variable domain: GAGVSQTPSNKVTEKGKYVELRCDPISGHTALYWYRQSLGQGPEFLIYFQGTGAADDSGLPNDRFFAVRPEGSVSTLKIQRTERGDSAVYLCASSLMGGMATGELFFGEGSRLTVL.

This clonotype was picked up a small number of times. The CDR3 coding sequence is TGTGCCAGCAGCTGGGGACGGGACCACTATGGCTACACCTTC. Amino acids: CASSWGRDHYGYTF. V and J are TRBV7-9 and TRBJ1-2, with D tentatively TRBD1 (5 bases). The germline V gene has CDR1 SEHNR and CDR2 FQNEAQ (reference sequence). The CDR3 contains 14 residues. V was cut by 4 bases and J by 3 bases, with 12 bases left in between.

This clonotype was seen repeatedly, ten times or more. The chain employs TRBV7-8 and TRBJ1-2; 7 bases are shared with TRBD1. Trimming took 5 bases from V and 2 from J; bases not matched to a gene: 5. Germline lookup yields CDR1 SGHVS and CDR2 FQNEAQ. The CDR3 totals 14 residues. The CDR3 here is CASSPRDRNYGYTF. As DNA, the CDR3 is TGTGCCAGCAGCCCACGGGACAGAAACTATGGCTACACCTTC.

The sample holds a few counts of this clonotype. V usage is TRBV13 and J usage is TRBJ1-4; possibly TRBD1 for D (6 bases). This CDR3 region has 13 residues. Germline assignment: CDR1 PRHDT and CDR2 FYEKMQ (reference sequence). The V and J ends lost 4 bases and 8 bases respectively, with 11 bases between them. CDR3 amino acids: CASSYRADEKLFF. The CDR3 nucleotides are TGTGCCAGCAGCTACAGGGCCGACGAAAAACTGTTTTTT.

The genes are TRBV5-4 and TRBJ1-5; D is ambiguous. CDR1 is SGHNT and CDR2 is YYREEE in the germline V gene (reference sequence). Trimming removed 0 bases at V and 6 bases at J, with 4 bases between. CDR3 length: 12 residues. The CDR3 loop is CASSLDGQPQHF. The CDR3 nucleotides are TGTGCCAGCAGCTTGGATGGTCAGCCCCAGCATTTT.

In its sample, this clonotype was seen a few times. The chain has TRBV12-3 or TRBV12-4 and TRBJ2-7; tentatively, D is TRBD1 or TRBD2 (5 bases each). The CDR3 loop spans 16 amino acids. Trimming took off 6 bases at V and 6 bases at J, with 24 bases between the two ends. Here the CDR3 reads CASSPTTGIWGTEQYF. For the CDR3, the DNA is TGTGCCAGCAGCCCAACTACAGGAATTTGGGGGACCGAGCAGTACTTC.

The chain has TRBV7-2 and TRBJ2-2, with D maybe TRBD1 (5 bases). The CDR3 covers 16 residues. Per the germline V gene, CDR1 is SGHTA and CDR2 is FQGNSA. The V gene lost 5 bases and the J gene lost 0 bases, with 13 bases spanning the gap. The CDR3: CASSPWGSSNTGELFF. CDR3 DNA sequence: TGTGCCAGCAGCCCATGGGGCAGTTCGAACACCGGGGAGCTGTTTTTT. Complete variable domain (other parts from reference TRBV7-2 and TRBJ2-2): GAGVSQSPSNKVTEKGKDVELRCDPISGHTALYWYRQSLGQGLEFLIYFQGNSAPDKSGLPSDRFSAERTGGSVSTLTIQRTQQEDSAVYLCASSPWGSSNTGELFFGEGSRLTVL.

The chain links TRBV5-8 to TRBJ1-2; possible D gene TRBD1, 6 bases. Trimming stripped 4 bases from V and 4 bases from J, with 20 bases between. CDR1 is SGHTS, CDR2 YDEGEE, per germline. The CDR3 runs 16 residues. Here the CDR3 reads CASSRHGQPVVYGYTF. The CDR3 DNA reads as TGTGCCAGCAGCCGCCACGGACAGCCGGTCGTCTATGGCTACACCTTC.

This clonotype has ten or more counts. CDR3 in amino acids: CATMTVPQGVTQYF. The CDR3 region has the DNA TGTGCCACCATGACCGTGCCCCAGGGGGTCACGCAGTATTTT. This rearrangement joins TRBV2 to TRBJ2-3; 7 positions agree with TRBD1. The J segment lost 9 bases and the V segment lost 10 bases, leaving 16 bases of the junction unmatched. Looked up from germline, CDR1 is SNHLY and CDR2 is FYNNEI. The CDR3 length is 14 residues.

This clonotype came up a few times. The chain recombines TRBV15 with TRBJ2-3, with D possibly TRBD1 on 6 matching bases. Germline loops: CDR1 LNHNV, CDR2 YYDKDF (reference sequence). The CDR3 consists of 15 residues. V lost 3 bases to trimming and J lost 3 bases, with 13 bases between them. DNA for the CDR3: TGTGCCACCAGCAGCCTCAGGGGATCGACAGATACGCAGTATTTT. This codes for CATSSLRGSTDTQYF.

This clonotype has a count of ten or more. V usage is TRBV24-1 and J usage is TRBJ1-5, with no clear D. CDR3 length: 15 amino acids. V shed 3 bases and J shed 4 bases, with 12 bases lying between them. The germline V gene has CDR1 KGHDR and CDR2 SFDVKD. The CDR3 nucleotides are TGTGCCACCAGTGATCGCTCCGAAATGAATCAGCCCCAGCATTTT. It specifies CATSDRSEMNQPQHF.

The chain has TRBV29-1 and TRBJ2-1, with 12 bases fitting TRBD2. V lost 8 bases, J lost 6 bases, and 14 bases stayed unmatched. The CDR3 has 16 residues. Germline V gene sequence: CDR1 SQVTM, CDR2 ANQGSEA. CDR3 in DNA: TGCAGCACATCATCCAAGTCGGGACTAGCGGGCAATGAGCAGTTCTTC. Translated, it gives CSTSSKSGLAGNEQFF.

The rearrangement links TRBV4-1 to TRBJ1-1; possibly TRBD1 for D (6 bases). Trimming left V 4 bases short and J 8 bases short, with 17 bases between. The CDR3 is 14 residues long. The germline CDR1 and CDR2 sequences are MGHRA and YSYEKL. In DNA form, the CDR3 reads TGCGCCAGCAGCCGGGGGCGTTGGGTTGGGGAAGCTTTCTTT. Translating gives CASSRGRWVGEAFF.

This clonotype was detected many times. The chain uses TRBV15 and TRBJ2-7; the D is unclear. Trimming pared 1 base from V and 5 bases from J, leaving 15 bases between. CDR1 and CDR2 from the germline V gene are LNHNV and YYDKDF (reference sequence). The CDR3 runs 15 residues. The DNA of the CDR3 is TGTGCCACCAGCAGAGGACGGACCTCCGTCCACGAGCAGTACTTC. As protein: CATSRGRTSVHEQYF.

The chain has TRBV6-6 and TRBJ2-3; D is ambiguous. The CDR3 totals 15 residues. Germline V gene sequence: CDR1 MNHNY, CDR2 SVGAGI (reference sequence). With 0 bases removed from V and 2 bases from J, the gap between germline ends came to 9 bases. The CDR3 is CASSYSQTYTDTQYF. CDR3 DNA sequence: TGTGCCAGCAGTTACTCACAGACTTACACAGATACGCAGTATTTT.

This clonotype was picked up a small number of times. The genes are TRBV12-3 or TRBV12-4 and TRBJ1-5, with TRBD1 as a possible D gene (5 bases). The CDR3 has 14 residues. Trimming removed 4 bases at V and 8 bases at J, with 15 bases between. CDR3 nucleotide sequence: TGTGCCAGCAGTTCGACAGTGCCCAGGAAGCCCCAGCATTTT. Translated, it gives CASSSTVPRKPQHF.